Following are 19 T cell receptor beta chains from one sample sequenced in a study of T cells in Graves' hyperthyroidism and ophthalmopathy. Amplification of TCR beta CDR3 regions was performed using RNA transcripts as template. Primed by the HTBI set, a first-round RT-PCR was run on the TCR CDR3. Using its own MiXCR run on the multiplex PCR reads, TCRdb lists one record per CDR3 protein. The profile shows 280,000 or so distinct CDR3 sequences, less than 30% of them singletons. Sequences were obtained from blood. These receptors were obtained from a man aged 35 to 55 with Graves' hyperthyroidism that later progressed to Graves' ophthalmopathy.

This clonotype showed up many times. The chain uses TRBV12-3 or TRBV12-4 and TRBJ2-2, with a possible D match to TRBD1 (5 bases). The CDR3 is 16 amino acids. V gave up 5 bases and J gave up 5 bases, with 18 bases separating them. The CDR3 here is CASSPRGAGPTGELFF. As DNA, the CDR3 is TGTGCCAGCAGTCCTCGTGGGGCAGGACCTACCGGGGAGCTGTTTTTT.

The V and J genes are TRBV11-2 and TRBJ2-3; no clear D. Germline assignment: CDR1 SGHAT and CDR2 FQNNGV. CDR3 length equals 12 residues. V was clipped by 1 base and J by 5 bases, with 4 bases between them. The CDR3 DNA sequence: TGTGCCAGCAGCTTAGTGGTAGATACGCAGTATTTT. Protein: CASSLVVDTQYF.

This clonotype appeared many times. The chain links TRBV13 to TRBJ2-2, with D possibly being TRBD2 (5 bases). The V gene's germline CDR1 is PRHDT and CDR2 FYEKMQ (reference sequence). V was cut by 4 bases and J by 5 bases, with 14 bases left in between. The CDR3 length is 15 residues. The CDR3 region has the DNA TGTGCCAGCAGCTCCGGACCCCCGGGGACCGGGGAGCTGTTTTTT. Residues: CASSSGPPGTGELFF.

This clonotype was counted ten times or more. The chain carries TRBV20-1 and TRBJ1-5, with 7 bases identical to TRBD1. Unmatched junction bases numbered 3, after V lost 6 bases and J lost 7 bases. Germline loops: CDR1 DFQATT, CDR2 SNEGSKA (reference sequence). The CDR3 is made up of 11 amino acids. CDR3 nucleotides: TGCAGTGCAACACAGGGGCAGCCCCAGCATTTT. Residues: CSATQGQPQHF.

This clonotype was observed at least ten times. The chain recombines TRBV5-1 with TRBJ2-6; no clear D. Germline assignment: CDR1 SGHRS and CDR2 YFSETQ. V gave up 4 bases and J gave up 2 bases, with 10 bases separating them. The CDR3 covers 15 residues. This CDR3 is CASSRDSTGANVLTF. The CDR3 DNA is TGCGCCAGCAGCCGAGATTCTACTGGGGCCAACGTCCTGACTTTC.

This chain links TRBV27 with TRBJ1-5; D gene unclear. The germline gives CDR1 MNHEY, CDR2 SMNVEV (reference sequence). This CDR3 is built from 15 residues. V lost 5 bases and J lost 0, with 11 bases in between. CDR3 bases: TGTGCCAGCAGTGCGTCGGGGATTAGCAATCAGCCCCAGCATTTT. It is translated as CASSASGISNQPQHF.

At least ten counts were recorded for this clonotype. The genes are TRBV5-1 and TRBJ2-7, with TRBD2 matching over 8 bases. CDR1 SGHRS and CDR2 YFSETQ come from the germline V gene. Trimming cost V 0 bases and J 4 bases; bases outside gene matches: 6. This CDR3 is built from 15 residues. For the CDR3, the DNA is TGCGCCAGCAGCTTGGTAGTAGCGGGATTGTACGAGCAGTACTTC. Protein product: CASSLVVAGLYEQYF. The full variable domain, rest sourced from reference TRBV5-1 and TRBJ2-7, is KAGVTQTPRYLIKTRGQQVTLSCSPISGHRSVSWYQQTPGQGLQFLFEYFSETQRNKGNFPGRFSGRQFSNSRSEMNVSTLELGDSALYLCASSLVVAGLYEQYFGPGTRLTVT.

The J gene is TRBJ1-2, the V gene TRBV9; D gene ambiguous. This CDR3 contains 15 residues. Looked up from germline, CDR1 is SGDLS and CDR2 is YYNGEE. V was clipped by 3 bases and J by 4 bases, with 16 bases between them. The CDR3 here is CASSERQDLLYGYTF. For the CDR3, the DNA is TGTGCCAGCAGCGAACGACAAGACTTGCTCTATGGCTACACCTTC.

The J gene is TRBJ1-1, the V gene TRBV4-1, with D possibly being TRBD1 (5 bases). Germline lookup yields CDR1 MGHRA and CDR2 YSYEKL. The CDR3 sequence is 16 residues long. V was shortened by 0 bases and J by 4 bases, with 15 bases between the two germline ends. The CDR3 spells CASSQDFLEGVTEAFF. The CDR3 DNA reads TGCGCCAGCAGCCAAGATTTTTTAGAAGGGGTCACTGAAGCTTTCTTT.

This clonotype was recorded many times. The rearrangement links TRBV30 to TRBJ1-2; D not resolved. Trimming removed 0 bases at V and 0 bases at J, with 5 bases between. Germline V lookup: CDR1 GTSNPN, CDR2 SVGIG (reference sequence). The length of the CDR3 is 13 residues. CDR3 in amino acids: CAWSVGANYGYTF. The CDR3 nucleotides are TGTGCCTGGAGTGTAGGTGCTAACTATGGCTACACCTTC.

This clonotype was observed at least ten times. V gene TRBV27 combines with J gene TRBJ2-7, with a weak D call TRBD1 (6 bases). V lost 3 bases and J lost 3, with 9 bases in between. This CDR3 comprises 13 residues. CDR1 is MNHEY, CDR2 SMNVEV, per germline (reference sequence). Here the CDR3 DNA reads TGTGCCAGCAGTTTGAACAGGGTCTACGAGCAGTACTTC. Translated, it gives CASSLNRVYEQYF.

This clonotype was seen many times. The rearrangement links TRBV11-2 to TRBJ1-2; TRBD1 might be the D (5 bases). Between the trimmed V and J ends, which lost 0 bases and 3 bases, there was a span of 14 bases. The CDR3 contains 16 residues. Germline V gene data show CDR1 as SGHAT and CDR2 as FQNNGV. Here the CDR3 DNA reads TGTGCCAGCAGCTTAGAATCCGGGGACTATTACTATGGCTACACCTTC. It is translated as CASSLESGDYYYGYTF. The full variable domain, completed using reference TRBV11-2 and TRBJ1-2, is EAGVAQSPRYKIIEKRQSVAFWCNPISGHATLYWYQQILGQGPKLLIQFQNNGVVDDSQLPKDRFSAERLKGVDSTLKIQPAKLEDSAVYLCASSLESGDYYYGYTFGSGTRLTVV.

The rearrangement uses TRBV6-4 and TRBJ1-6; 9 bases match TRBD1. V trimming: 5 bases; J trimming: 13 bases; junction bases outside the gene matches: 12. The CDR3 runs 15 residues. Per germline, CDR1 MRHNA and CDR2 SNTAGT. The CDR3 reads CASSLTGGTGSPLHF. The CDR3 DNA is TGTGCCAGCAGTTTGACAGGGGGAACTGGTTCGCCCCTCCACTTT.

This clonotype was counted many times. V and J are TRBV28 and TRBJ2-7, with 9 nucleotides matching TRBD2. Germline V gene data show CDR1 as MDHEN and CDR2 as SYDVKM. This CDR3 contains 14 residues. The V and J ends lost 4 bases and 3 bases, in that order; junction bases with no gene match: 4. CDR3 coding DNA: TGTGCCAGCAGTTCCCTAGCGGGAATCTACGAGCAGTACTTC. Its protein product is CASSSLAGIYEQYF. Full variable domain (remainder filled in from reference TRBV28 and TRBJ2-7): DVKVTQSSRYLVKRTGEKVFLECVQDMDHENMFWYRQDPGLGLRLIYFSYDVKMKEKGDIPEGYSVSREKKERFSLILESASTNQTSMYLCASSSLAGIYEQYFGPGTRLTVT.

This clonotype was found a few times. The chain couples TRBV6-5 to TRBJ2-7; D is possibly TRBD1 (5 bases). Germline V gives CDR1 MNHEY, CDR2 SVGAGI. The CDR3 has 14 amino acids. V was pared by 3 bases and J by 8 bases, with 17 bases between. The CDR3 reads CASSYTDSTTQQYF. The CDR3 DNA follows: TGTGCCAGCAGTTATACCGACAGCACTACCCAGCAGTACTTC.

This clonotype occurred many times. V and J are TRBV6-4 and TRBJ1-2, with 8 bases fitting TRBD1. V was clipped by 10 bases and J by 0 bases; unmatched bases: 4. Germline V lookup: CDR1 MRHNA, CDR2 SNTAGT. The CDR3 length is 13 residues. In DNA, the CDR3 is TGTGCCACCGCGGACAGGGCTAACTATGGCTACACCTTC. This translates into CATADRANYGYTF.

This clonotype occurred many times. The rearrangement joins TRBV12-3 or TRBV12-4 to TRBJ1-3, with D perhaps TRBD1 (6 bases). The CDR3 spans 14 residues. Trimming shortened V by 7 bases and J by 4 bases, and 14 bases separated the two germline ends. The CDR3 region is CASTLTTGGNTIYF. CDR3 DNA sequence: TGTGCCAGCACCCTCACGACAGGAGGAAACACCATATATTTT.

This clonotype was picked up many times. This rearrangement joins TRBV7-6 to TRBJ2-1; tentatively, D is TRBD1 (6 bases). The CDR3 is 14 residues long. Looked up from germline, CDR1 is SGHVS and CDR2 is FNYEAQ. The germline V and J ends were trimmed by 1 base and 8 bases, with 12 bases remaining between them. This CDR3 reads CASSLVRGSDEQFF. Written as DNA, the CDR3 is TGTGCCAGCAGCTTAGTCAGGGGTAGTGATGAGCAGTTCTTC.

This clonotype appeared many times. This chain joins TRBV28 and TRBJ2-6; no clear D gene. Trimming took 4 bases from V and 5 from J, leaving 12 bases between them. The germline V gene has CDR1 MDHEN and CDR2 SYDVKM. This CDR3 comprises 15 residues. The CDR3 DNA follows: TGTGCCAGCAGTTATATTGAGAGTCGGGCCAACGTCCTGACTTTC. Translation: CASSYIESRANVLTF.